This T cell receptor beta chain was found in a study of response to subunit inactivated influenza vaccine. Whole-study results and caveats: Seasonal influenza vaccination, on each occasion, was suggested by the authors to recruit few new T cells.

As for this clonotype: Antigen specificity is unknown.

With 0 bases removed from V and 1 base from J, the gap between germline ends came to 8 bases. The CDR3 extends over 15 amino acids. Germline CDR1 KGHSH, CDR2 LQKENI. TCRdb passed the RT-PCR reads through MiXCR, listing each CDR3 protein once. Of about 160,000 distinct CDR3 sequences listed, roughly 10% are singletons. The input for sequencing was non-naive T cells sorted from PBMCs, taken 45 days after vaccination. This clonotype originated in a man over 45 who received an inactivated influenza vaccine. The J gene is TRBJ2-3, the V gene TRBV18; no firm D call. CDR3 in amino acids: CASSPPSLGTDTQYF. As DNA, the CDR3 is TGTGCCAGCTCACCACCGAGTTTAGGCACAGATACGCAGTATTTT.